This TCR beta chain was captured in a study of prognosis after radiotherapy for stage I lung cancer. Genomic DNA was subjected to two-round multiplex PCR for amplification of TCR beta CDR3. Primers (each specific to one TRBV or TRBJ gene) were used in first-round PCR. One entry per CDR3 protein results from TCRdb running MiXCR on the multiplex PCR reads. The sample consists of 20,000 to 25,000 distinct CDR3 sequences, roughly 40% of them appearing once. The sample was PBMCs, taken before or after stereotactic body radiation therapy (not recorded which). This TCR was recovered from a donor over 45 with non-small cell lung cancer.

Here the CDR3 DNA reads TGTGCCAGCAGCAGTTACGTCGTAGGACAGGGGAAAGCAAAACTGTTTTTT. Encoded protein: CASSSYVVGQGKAKLFF. The V call is TRBV5-5, the J call TRBJ1-4, with 9 bases aligning to TRBD1. The junction had 17 bases not matched to a gene; V was cut back by 4 bases and J by 10 bases. Germline loops: CDR1 SGHKS, CDR2 YYEKEE (reference sequence). The CDR3 extends over 17 amino acids.